This T cell receptor (beta chain) comes out of a study of blood T cells in healthy people across ages. Study-level points and caveats: More naive CD4+ cells and higher diversity were found in long-lived than in aged donors.

Together with a sample-barcoded 5' primer, a J-beta primer mix was included in a second PCR lasting about 7 to 12 cycles. In TCRdb, the 5' RACE reads were re-called with MiXCR into one record per CDR3 protein. Of about 1.7 million distinct CDR3 sequences detected, approximately 28% appear once; the ten largest clones hold 7.7%. About this clonotype itself: The antigen is not known.

The length of the CDR3 is 15 residues. The junction had 10 bases not matched to a gene; V was cut back by 5 bases and J by 5 bases. The germline V gene encodes CDR1 SGHTA and CDR2 FQGTGA. Sequencing was done on a sample of blood. The chain is built from TRBV7-3 and TRBJ2-5, with TRBD1 matching 8 bases. The clonotype originates from a woman in her 30s in good health. As DNA, the CDR3 is TGTGCCAGCAGCGCCGGACAGGGTGCATTCGAGACCCAGTACTTC. Protein product: CASSAGQGAFETQYF.